The next 6 T cell receptor beta chains were all read from a single sample in a study of blood T cell repertoires in COVID-19. Data came from immunoSEQ multiplex PCR; TCRdb stores just in-frame clones and leaves some out. The sample includes some 70,000 clones, over 75% of them seen just once. Specimen: peripheral blood. These receptors all stem from a man aged 45 to 65 with active COVID-19.

This clone was detected only a few times. The chain is built from TRBV27 and TRBJ1-4, with 7 bases aligning to TRBD1. The CDR3 has 14 residues. The germline V gene has CDR1 MNHEY and CDR2 SMNVEV (reference sequence). The junction had 9 bases not matched to a gene; V was cut back by 6 bases and J by 8 bases. The CDR3: CASSTKTGAEKLFF. In DNA form, the CDR3 reads TGTGCCAGCAGCACGAAAACAGGGGCCGAAAAACTGTTTTTT.

The chain has TRBV19 and TRBJ2-6; TRBD2 is a possible D gene (8 bases). The CDR3 totals 15 residues. Germline CDR1 is LNHDA and CDR2 is SQIVND (reference sequence). Trimming stripped 3 bases from V and 11 bases from J, with 17 bases between. The CDR3 region is CASSISGTAFDVLTF. DNA for the CDR3: TGTGCCAGTAGTATTAGCGGGACAGCCTTTGACGTCCTGACTTTC.

This clone has just one count. This sequence joins TRBV11-2 and TRBJ1-2; the D gene is possibly TRBD1 (5 bases). Germline V gene sequence: CDR1 SGHAT, CDR2 FQNNGV. V was pared by 6 bases and J by 5 bases, with 16 bases between. The CDR3 covers 14 residues. The CDR3 nucleotides read TGTGCCAGCAGATCCCTGACAGCTCCATATGGCTACACCTTC. This codes for CASRSLTAPYGYTF.

CDR3 coding DNA: TGTGCCAGCAGTTCCGACAGGGTGCATGAGCAGTTCTTC. Translating it yields CASSSDRVHEQFF. This sequence joins TRBV28 and TRBJ2-1, with 7 bases aligning to TRBD1. The CDR3 is 13 amino acids. Looked up from germline, CDR1 is MDHEN and CDR2 is SYDVKM. The trim removed 4 bases at V and 8 bases at J, leaving 5 bases unmatched.

This CDR3 is CASSFWSSYGYTF. CDR3 in DNA: TGTGCCAGCAGCTTCTGGTCCAGTTATGGCTACACCTTC. The V call is TRBV7-2, the J call TRBJ1-2; D gene uncertain. Per germline, CDR1 SGHTA and CDR2 FQGNSA. The germline V and J ends were trimmed by 3 bases and 5 bases, with 10 bases remaining between them. The CDR3 runs to 13 residues.

The gene calls are TRBV2 and TRBJ1-1, with 7 bases that match TRBD1. Germline V gene sequence: CDR1 SNHLY, CDR2 FYNNEI. Trimming cost V 10 bases and J 4 bases; bases outside gene matches: 9. The CDR3 totals 13 residues. Here the CDR3 reads CATTGERATEAFF. CDR3 coding DNA: TGTGCCACCACAGGGGAGCGGGCCACTGAAGCTTTCTTT.